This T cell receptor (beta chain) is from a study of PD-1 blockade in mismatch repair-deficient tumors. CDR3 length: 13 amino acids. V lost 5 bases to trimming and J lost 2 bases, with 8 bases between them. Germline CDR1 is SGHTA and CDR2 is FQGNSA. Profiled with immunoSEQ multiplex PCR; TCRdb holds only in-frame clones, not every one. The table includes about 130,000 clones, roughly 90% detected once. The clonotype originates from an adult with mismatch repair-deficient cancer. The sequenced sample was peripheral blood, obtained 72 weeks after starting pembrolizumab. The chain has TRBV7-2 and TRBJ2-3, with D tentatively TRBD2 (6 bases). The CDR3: CASSGGLTDTQYF. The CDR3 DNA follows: TGTGCCAGCAGCGGGGGACTCACAGATACGCAGTATTTT.